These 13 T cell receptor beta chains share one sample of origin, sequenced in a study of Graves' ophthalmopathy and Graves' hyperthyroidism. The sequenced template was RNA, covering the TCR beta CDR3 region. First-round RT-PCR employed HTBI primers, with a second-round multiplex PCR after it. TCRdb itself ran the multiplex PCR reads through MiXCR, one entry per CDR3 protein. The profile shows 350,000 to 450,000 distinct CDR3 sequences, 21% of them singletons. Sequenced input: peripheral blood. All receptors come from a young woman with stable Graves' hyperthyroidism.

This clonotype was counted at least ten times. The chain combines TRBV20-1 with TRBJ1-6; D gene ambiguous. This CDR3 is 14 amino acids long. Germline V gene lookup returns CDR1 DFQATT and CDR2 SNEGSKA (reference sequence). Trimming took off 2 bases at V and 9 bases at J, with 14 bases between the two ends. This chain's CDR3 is CSARFGPAGSPLHF. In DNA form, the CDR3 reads TGCAGTGCTAGATTTGGTCCCGCGGGTTCACCCCTCCACTTT.

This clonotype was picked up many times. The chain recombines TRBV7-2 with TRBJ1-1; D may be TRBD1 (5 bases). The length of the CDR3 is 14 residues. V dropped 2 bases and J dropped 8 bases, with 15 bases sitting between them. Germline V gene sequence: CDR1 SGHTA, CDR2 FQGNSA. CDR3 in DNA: TGTGCCAGCAGCTTACGGGGGGATCGGGGGGAAGCTTTCTTT. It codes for CASSLRGDRGEAFF.

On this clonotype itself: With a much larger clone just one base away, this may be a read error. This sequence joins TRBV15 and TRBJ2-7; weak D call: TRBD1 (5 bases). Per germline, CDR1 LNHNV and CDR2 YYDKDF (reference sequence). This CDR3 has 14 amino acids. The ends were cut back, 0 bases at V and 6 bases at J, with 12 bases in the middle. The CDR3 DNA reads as TGTGCCACCAGCAGAGACTCAGGGCCTTGCGAGCAGTACTTC. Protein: CATSRDSGPCEQYF.

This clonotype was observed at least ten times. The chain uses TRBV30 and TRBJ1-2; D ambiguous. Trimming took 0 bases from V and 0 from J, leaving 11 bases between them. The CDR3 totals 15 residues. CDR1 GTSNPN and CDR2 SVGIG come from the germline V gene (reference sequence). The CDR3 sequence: CAWSVSHYANYGYTF. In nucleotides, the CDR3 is TGTGCCTGGAGTGTTAGCCACTATGCTAACTATGGCTACACCTTC. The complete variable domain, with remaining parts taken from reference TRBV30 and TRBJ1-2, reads SQTIHQWPATLVQPVGSPLSLECTVEGTSNPNLYWYRQAAGRGLQLLFYSVGIGQISSEVPQNLSASRPQDRQFILSSKKLLLSDSGFYLCAWSVSHYANYGYTFGSGTRLTVV.

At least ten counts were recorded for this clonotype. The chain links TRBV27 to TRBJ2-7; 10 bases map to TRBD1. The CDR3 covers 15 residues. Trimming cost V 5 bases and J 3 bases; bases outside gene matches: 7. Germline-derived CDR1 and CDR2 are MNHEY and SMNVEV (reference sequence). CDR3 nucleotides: TGTGCCAGCAGTACAGACCGGGACAGGGGCTACGAGCAGTACTTC. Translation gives CASSTDRDRGYEQYF.

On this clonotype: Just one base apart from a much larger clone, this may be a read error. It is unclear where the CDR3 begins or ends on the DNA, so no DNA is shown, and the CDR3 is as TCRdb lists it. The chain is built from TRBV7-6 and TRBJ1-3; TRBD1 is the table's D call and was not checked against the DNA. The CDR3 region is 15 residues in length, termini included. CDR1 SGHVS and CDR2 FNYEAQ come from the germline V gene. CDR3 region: CASSFGAGSGNTVYF.

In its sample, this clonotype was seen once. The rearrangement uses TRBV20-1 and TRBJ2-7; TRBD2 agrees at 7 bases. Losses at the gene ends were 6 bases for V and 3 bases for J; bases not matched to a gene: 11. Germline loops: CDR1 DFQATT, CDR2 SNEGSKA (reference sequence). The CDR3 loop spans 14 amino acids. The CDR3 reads CSARRASGNYEQYF. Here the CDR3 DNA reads TGCAGTGCAAGGAGGGCTAGCGGCAACTACGAGCAGTACTTC.

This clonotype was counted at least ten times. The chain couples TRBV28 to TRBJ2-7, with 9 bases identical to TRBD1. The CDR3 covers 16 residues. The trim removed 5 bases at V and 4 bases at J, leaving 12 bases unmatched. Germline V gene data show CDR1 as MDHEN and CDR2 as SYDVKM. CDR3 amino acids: CASSGIPGQGPYEQYF. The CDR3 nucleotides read TGTGCCAGCAGTGGGATCCCCGGACAGGGGCCATACGAGCAGTACTTC.

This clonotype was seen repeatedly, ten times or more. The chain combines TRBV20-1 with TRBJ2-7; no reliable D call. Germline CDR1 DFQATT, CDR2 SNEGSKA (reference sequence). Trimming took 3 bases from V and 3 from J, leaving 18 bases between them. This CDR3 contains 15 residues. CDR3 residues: CSARASEHSDYEQYF. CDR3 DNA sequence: TGCAGTGCTAGGGCCAGCGAACACTCAGACTACGAGCAGTACTTC.

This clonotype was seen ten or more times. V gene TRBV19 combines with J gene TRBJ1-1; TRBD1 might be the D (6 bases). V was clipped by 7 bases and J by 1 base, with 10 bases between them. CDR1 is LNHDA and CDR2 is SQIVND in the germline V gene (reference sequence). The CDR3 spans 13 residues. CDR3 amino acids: CASIPQGNTEAFF. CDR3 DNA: TGTGCCAGTATTCCACAGGGGAACACTGAAGCTTTCTTT. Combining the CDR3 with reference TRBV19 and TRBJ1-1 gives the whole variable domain DGGITQSPKYLFRKEGQNVTLSCEQNLNHDAMYWYRQDPGQGLRLIYYSQIVNDFQKGDIAEGYSVSREKKESFPLTVTSAQKNPTAFYLCASIPQGNTEAFFGQGTRLTVV.

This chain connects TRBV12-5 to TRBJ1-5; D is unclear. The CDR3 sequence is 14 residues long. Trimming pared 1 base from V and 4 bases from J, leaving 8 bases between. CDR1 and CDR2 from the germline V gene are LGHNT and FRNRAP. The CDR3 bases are TGTGCTAGTGGTTTGGACAGTACTAATCAGCCCCAGCATTTT. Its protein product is CASGLDSTNQPQHF.

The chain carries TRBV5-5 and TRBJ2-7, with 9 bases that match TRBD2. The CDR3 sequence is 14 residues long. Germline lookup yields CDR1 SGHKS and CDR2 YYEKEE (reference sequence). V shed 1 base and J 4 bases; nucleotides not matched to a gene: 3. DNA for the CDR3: TGTGCCAGCAGCTTGAAGACTAGCGGTTACGAGCAGTACTTC. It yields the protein CASSLKTSGYEQYF.

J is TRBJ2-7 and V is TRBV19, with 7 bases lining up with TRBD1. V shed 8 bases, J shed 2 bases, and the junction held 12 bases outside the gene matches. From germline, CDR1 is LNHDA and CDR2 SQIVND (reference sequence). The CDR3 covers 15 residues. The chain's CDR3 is CASRPARGQTYEQYF. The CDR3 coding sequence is TGTGCCAGTCGCCCGGCAAGGGGGCAAACCTACGAGCAGTACTTC.